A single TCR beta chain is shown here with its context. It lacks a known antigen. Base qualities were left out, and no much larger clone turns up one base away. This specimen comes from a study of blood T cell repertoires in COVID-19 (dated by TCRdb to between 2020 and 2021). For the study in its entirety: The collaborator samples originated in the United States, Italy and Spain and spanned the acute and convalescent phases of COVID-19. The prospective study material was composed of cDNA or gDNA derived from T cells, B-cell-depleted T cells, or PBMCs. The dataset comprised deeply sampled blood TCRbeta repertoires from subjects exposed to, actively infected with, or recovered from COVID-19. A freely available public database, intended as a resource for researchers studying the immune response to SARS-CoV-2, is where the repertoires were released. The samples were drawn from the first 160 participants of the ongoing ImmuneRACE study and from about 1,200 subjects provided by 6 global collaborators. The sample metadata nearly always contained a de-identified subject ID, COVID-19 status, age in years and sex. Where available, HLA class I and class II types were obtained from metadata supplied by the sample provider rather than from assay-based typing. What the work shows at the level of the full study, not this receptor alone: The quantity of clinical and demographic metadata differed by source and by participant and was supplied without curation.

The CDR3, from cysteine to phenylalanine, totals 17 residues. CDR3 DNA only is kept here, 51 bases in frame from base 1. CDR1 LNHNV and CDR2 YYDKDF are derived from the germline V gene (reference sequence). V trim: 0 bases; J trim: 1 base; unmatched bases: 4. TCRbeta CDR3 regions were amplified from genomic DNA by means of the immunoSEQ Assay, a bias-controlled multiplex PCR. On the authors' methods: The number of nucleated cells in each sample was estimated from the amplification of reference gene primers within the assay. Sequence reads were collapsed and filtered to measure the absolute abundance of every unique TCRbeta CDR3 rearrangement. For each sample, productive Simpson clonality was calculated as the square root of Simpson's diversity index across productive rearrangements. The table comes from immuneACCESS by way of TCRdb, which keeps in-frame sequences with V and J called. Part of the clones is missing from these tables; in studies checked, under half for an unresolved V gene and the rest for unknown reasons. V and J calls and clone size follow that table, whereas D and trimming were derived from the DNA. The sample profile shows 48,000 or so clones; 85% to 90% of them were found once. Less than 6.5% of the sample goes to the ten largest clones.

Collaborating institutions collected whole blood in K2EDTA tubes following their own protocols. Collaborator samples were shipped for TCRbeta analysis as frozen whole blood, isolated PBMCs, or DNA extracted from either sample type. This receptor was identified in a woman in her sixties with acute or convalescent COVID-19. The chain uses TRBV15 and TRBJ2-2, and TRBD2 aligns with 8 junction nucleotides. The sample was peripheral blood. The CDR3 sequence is CATSRDGSGRNTGELFF. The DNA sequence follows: TGTGCCACCAGCAGAGATGGAAGCGGGAGGAACACCGGGGAGCTGTTTTTT.